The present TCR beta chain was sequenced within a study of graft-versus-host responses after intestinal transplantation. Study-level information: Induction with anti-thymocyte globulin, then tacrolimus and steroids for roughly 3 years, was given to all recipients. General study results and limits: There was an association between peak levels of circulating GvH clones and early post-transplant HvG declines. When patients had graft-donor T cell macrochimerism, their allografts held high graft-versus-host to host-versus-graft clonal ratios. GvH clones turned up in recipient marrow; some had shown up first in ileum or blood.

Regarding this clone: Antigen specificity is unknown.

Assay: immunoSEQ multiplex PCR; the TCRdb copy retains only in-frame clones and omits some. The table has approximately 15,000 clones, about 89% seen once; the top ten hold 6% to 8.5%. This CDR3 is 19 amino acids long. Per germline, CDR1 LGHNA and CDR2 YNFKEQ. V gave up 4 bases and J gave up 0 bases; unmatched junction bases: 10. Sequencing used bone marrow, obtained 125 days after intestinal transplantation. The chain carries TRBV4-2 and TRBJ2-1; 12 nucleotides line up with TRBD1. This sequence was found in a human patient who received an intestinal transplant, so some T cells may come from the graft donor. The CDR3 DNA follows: TGTGCCAGCAGCCTATACGGGACAGGGGGCCTAGGCTCCTACAATGAGCAGTTCTTC. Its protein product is CASSLYGTGGLGSYNEQFF.